This entry lists 27 T cell receptor beta chains sequenced from one sample in a study of cytomegalovirus exposure and HLA in healthy donors. The PCR made use of 60 Vbeta and 13 Jbeta primers. Only in-frame clones appear in the TCRdb table, and some are missing; sequencing was by immunoSEQ multiplex PCR. The sample yields 120,000 or so clones, roughly 71% seen once. The sequencing sample was made of PBMCs. The source of these receptors is a woman aged 40 to 49 in good health and CMV-seropositive.

The rearrangement uses TRBV18 and TRBJ1-1; D is possibly TRBD1 (6 bases). From germline, CDR1 is KGHSH and CDR2 LQKENI. V lost 0 bases and J lost 0, with 8 bases in between. CDR3 length: 15 residues. The DNA of the CDR3 is TGTGCCAGCTCACCACCCACAGGGATGAACACTGAAGCTTTCTTT. As protein: CASSPPTGMNTEAFF.

The V and J genes are TRBV30 and TRBJ2-7; D is perhaps TRBD2 (5 bases). Germline values: CDR1 GTSNPN, CDR2 SVGIG (reference sequence). V dropped 4 bases and J dropped 0 bases, with 13 bases sitting between them. The CDR3 runs 14 residues. CDR3 loop: CAWTYTGSSYEQYF. CDR3 in DNA: TGTGCCTGGACATATACTGGGAGCTCCTACGAGCAGTACTTC.

This clone has only one observation. This sequence joins TRBV27 and TRBJ1-1; the D is unclear. CDR1 MNHEY and CDR2 SMNVEV come from the germline V gene (reference sequence). Trimming cost V 4 bases and J 0 bases, with 12 bases left between them. This CDR3 has 15 amino acids. The CDR3: CASSSDGWLNTEAFF. The CDR3 DNA follows: TGTGCCAGCAGTTCAGACGGGTGGCTGAACACTGAAGCTTTCTTT.

This sequence joins TRBV30 and TRBJ2-2; possible D gene TRBD2, 7 bases. V lost 8 bases to trimming and J lost 6 bases, with 10 bases between them. The CDR3 consists of 11 residues. Germline CDR1 and CDR2: GTSNPN and SVGIG (reference sequence). The CDR3: CARGGAGELFF. In DNA, the CDR3 is TGTGCCAGGGGGGGGGCCGGGGAGCTGTTTTTT.

The chain couples TRBV9 to TRBJ2-3, with D unclear. CDR3 length: 15 amino acids. The ends were cut back, 1 base at V and 0 bases at J, with 9 bases in the middle. The germline CDR1 and CDR2 sequences are SGDLS and YYNGEE. Here the CDR3 reads CASSVTPTSTDTQYF. The DNA for the CDR3 is TGTGCCAGCAGCGTAACACCGACTAGCACAGATACGCAGTATTTT.

V gene TRBV30 combines with J gene TRBJ1-5, with D perhaps matching TRBD1 (6 bases). The CDR3 sequence is 14 residues long. V lost 2 bases, J lost 5 bases, and 13 bases lay in between. Germline CDR1 and CDR2: GTSNPN and SVGIG (reference sequence). CDR3 bases: TGTGCCTGGAGTCCCCCGGGGGGCGATCAGCCCCAGCATTTT. This codes for CAWSPPGGDQPQHF.

This rearrangement joins TRBV5-5 to TRBJ2-3; 8 bases agree with TRBD2. The V and J ends lost 0 bases and 4 bases, in that order; junction bases with no gene match: 4. Germline lookup yields CDR1 SGHKS and CDR2 YYEKEE (reference sequence). This CDR3 region has 15 residues. DNA for the CDR3: TGTGCCAGCAGCTTGGCTCCTAGCGGGTCAGATACGCAGTATTTT. Translating gives CASSLAPSGSDTQYF.

This clone counts as medium-sized (0.01 to 0.1%). V is TRBV5-4 and J is TRBJ1-5; unclear D gene. This CDR3 has 13 residues. Germline CDR1 reads SGHNT; CDR2 reads YYREEE (reference sequence). The germline V and J ends were trimmed by 0 bases and 6 bases, with 7 bases remaining between them. The CDR3 is CASSLEGGQPQHF. Written as DNA, the CDR3 is TGTGCCAGCAGCTTGGAAGGAGGTCAGCCCCAGCATTTT.

The rearrangement links TRBV7-9 to TRBJ1-5; 9 bases line up with TRBD1. V was clipped by 5 bases and J by 1 base; unmatched bases: 3. Germline V lookup: CDR1 SEHNR, CDR2 FQNEAQ (reference sequence). This CDR3 region has 15 residues. The CDR3 loop reads CASSPQGASNQPQHF. CDR3 sequence (DNA): TGTGCCAGCAGCCCACAGGGGGCGAGCAATCAGCCCCAGCATTTT.

V and J are TRBV7-9 and TRBJ2-1; 7 bases are shared with TRBD1. With V trimmed by 1 base and J by 4 bases, 4 bases remained unmatched. Germline CDR1 SEHNR, CDR2 FQNEAQ (reference sequence). This CDR3 contains 15 residues. CDR3 coding DNA: TGTGCCAGCAGCTTAGGTGGGACAGTTTACAATGAGCAGTTCTTC. Encoded protein: CASSLGGTVYNEQFF.

This rearrangement joins TRBV11-2 to TRBJ2-2, with 8 bases identical to TRBD1. The V and J ends lost 5 bases and 3 bases, in that order; junction bases with no gene match: 5. The CDR3 consists of 15 residues. The germline gives CDR1 SGHAT, CDR2 FQNNGV. CDR3 sequence reads: CASSPMDRDTGELFF. As DNA, the CDR3 is TGTGCCAGCAGCCCGATGGACAGGGACACCGGGGAGCTGTTTTTT.

The rearrangement uses TRBV9 and TRBJ1-2, with 9 nucleotides matching TRBD1. The V and J ends lost 0 bases and 6 bases, in that order; junction bases with no gene match: 3. CDR3 length: 14 residues. Germline CDR1 is SGDLS and CDR2 is YYNGEE. The CDR3 nucleotides read TGTGCCAGCAGCGTAGCTACAGGGGGCGATGGCTACACCTTC. Protein product: CASSVATGGDGYTF.

The CDR3 sequence is CASSQDQGGPYEQYF. For the CDR3, the DNA is TGCGCCAGCAGCCAAGATCAGGGGGGCCCCTACGAGCAGTACTTC. This chain uses TRBV4-3 with TRBJ2-7; possible D gene TRBD1, 7 bases. This CDR3 is built from 15 residues. The germline V gene encodes CDR1 LGHNA and CDR2 YSLEER. V was cut by 0 bases and J by 2 bases, with 11 bases left in between.

This clone was observed a handful of times. The chain links TRBV6-5 to TRBJ1-1; D perhaps matches TRBD1 (5 bases). The germline V and J ends were trimmed by 3 bases and 4 bases, with 15 bases remaining between them. Germline V gene sequence: CDR1 MNHEY, CDR2 SVGAGI. CDR3 length: 15 amino acids. DNA for the CDR3: TGTGCCAGCAGTTATGGGGGGGGATCGAGCACTGAAGCTTTCTTT. Protein: CASSYGGGSSTEAFF.

The V gene is TRBV19, the J gene TRBJ2-4, with a weak D call TRBD2 (6 bases). V was trimmed by 0 bases and J by 7 bases, leaving 16 bases between them. CDR3 length: 16 amino acids. Germline CDR1 LNHDA, CDR2 SQIVND (reference sequence). In nucleotides, the CDR3 is TGTGCCAGTAGTATAGATGAGGCGGGGTTGTCGAACATTCAGTACTTC. This encodes CASSIDEAGLSNIQYF.

CDR3 in amino acids: CASSLGRGLGKTQYF. CDR3 sequence (DNA): TGTGCCAGCAGCTTAGGCAGGGGCCTAGGGAAGACCCAGTACTTC. The V call is TRBV7-9, the J call TRBJ2-5; D possibly corresponds to TRBD1 (6 bases). Germline CDR1 SEHNR, CDR2 FQNEAQ (reference sequence). Deletions cut 1 base from V and 6 bases from J, with 15 bases between. The CDR3 totals 15 residues.

V usage is TRBV19 and J usage is TRBJ1-2, with 7 bases aligning to TRBD1. CDR1 LNHDA and CDR2 SQIVND come from the germline V gene (reference sequence). This CDR3 is 13 amino acids long. Germline trimming cut 5 bases from V and 6 bases from J; bases unmatched to any gene: 6. The CDR3 DNA reads as TGTGCCAGTAGTTCGGGACAGAGAAATGGCTACACCTTC. It specifies CASSSGQRNGYTF.

The gene calls are TRBV7-2 and TRBJ2-7; weak D call: TRBD1 (5 bases). Germline lookup yields CDR1 SGHTA and CDR2 FQGNSA. The CDR3 contains 13 residues. V lost 2 bases to trimming and J lost 3 bases, with 8 bases between them. The DNA for the CDR3 is TGTGCCAGCAGCTTAACCAGGGACTACGAGCAGTACTTC. Translated, it gives CASSLTRDYEQYF.

The count of this clone is one. The chain combines TRBV7-2 with TRBJ2-7; 11 positions agree with TRBD2. The length of the CDR3 is 16 residues. V was clipped by 5 bases and J by 6 bases; unmatched bases: 12. Looked up from germline, CDR1 is SGHTA and CDR2 is FQGNSA. The chain's CDR3 is CASSERTSGSAREQYF. The DNA for the CDR3 is TGTGCCAGCAGCGAGCGTACTAGCGGGAGCGCGCGCGAGCAGTACTTC. Full variable domain (remainder filled in from reference TRBV7-2 and TRBJ2-7): GAGVSQSPSNKVTEKGKDVELRCDPISGHTALYWYRQSLGQGLEFLIYFQGNSAPDKSGLPSDRFSAERTGGSVSTLTIQRTQQEDSAVYLCASSERTSGSAREQYFGPGTRLTVT.

This clone was seen a few times. CDR3 amino acids: CASSEPPGQTEETQYF. The DNA of the CDR3 is TGTGCCAGCAGTGAGCCTCCGGGACAGACCGAAGAGACCCAGTACTTC. V and J are TRBV6-1 and TRBJ2-5, with 7 bases fitting TRBD1. V dropped 3 bases and J dropped 3; count of bases not matched to a gene: 10. Per germline, CDR1 MNHNS and CDR2 SASEGT. The CDR3 contains 16 residues.

Points on this clone: The CDR3 does not close with the conserved phenylalanine or tryptophan, likely indicating a read error. No DNA is shown, since the ends of the CDR3 on it are uncertain; the CDR3 is the one TCRdb lists. V and J are TRBV7-9 and TRBJ1-1. The CDR3 has 16 amino acids, counting both end residues. CDR1 and CDR2 from the germline V gene are SEHNR and FQNEAQ (reference sequence). The CDR3 region is CASSLDLPAAAVSPSY.

In its sample, this clone was seen a few times. The chain links TRBV2 to TRBJ2-3; 10 bases fit TRBD1. From germline, CDR1 is SNHLY and CDR2 FYNNEI. V lost 5 bases, J lost 2 bases, and 13 bases stayed unmatched. The CDR3 length is 18 residues. The chain's CDR3 is CASSSIPGQGRNTDTQYF. The DNA for the CDR3 is TGTGCCAGCAGTTCGATTCCGGGACAGGGGAGAAACACAGATACGCAGTATTTT. Together with reference TRBV2 and TRBJ2-3, the CDR3 gives the full variable domain: EPEVTQTPSHQVTQMGQEVILRCVPISNHLYFYWYRQILGQKVEFLVSFYNNEISEKSEIFDDQFSVERPDGSNFTLKIRSTKLEDSAMYFCASSSIPGQGRNTDTQYFGPGTRLTVL.

The chain links TRBV7-2 to TRBJ2-2; TRBD1 aligns across 8 bases. Germline V gives CDR1 SGHTA, CDR2 FQGNSA. After removal of 7 bases from V and 0 bases from J, the junction contained 1 base not matched to a gene. The CDR3 runs 14 residues. The DNA of the CDR3 is TGTGCCAGCAACAGGGGGGCGAACACCGGGGAGCTGTTTTTT. This sequence encodes CASNRGANTGELFF.

This rearrangement joins TRBV19 to TRBJ2-2; possible D gene TRBD1, 5 bases. The CDR3 runs to 19 residues. Trimming shortened V by 0 bases and J by 0 bases, and 17 bases separated the two germline ends. Germline CDR1 reads LNHDA; CDR2 reads SQIVND (reference sequence). The CDR3 loop is CASSIDLRWTITNTGELFF. CDR3 DNA sequence: TGTGCCAGTAGTATAGATCTAAGGTGGACAATAACGAACACCGGGGAGCTGTTTTTT.

This clone was found a few times. The chain links TRBV6-4 to TRBJ2-1; perhaps TRBD1 as D (7 bases). CDR3 size: 15 residues. Trimming pared 3 bases from V and 4 bases from J, leaving 13 bases between. The germline V gene encodes CDR1 MRHNA and CDR2 SNTAGT. CDR3 region: CASSDRTGGYNEQFF. DNA for the CDR3: TGTGCCAGCAGTGATCGGACAGGAGGGTACAATGAGCAGTTCTTC.

The chain combines TRBV13 with TRBJ1-6; 7 nucleotides line up with TRBD1. The germline CDR1 and CDR2 sequences are PRHDT and FYEKMQ (reference sequence). Trimming removed 0 bases from V and 7 bases from J; junction bases left unmatched: 12. This CDR3 comprises 18 residues. The CDR3 nucleotides read TGTGCCAGCAGCTTAGGCGGGACAGTTAATTTGGACAATTCACCCCTCCACTTT. This codes for CASSLGGTVNLDNSPLHF.

The V gene is TRBV29-1, the J gene TRBJ1-3, with D possibly being TRBD1 (5 bases). The CDR3 extends over 14 amino acids. Germline loops: CDR1 SQVTM, CDR2 ANQGSEA. Trimming pared 3 bases from V and 4 bases from J, leaving 13 bases between. The CDR3 is CSVEGGSGGNTIYF. The CDR3 region has the DNA TGCAGCGTTGAGGGGGGGTCGGGGGGAAACACCATATATTTT.